This passage covers 19 T cell receptor beta chains from one sample sequenced in a study of blood T cells in healthy people across ages. The use of a sample-barcoded 5' primer and a J-beta primer mix characterized a second PCR of roughly 7 to 12 cycles. TCRdb called the 5' RACE reads again in MiXCR, with one record for every CDR3 protein. The sample has 550,000 to 800,000 distinct CDR3 sequences; about 21% are singletons. Sample: blood. All receptors derive from a man between 65 and 85 years old in good health.

This clonotype appeared a single time. The chain couples TRBV19 to TRBJ2-7, with 8 bases identical to TRBD1. Germline CDR1 LNHDA, CDR2 SQIVND (reference sequence). V lost 5 bases to trimming and J lost 5 bases; unmatched junction nucleotides: 5. The CDR3 sequence is 13 residues long. CDR3 loop: CASSPQDRDEQYF. The DNA for the CDR3 is TGTGCCAGTAGTCCCCAGGACAGGGACGAGCAGTACTTC. Together with reference TRBV19 and TRBJ2-7, the CDR3 gives the full variable domain: DGGITQSPKYLFRKEGQNVTLSCEQNLNHDAMYWYRQDPGQGLRLIYYSQIVNDFQKGDIAEGYSVSREKKESFPLTVTSAQKNPTAFYLCASSPQDRDEQYFGPGTRLTVT.

This clonotype was counted at least ten times. The V call is TRBV6-1, the J call TRBJ2-5; 12 bases are a match to TRBD1. The CDR3 has 14 residues. Looked up from germline, CDR1 is MNHNS and CDR2 is SASEGT. V trimming: 5 bases; J trimming: 4 bases; junction bases outside the gene matches: 2. CDR3 residues: CASSRGQGAETQYF. The CDR3 region has the DNA TGTGCCAGCAGTCGGGGACAGGGGGCAGAGACCCAGTACTTC.

This chain uses TRBV12-3 or TRBV12-4 with TRBJ2-2; 8 nucleotides line up with TRBD1. This CDR3 comprises 14 residues. J gave up 6 bases and V 5 bases, and 5 bases lay outside the gene matches. In DNA, the CDR3 is TGTGCCAGCAGTACAGGGGGATACGCCGGGGAGCTGTTTTTT. This translates into CASSTGGYAGELFF.

This clonotype was counted only a few times. The chain uses TRBV18 and TRBJ2-4; TRBD1 agrees at 7 bases. This CDR3 has 14 residues. Germline CDR1 KGHSH, CDR2 LQKENI. V trimming: 5 bases; J trimming: 8 bases; junction bases outside the gene matches: 9. In DNA, the CDR3 is TGTGCCAGCTCAACGGACAGGATCAATGACATTCAGTACTTC. Protein: CASSTDRINDIQYF.

The rearrangement uses TRBV28 and TRBJ2-3, with 8 bases aligning to TRBD2. Germline V gene data show CDR1 as MDHEN and CDR2 as SYDVKM. The CDR3 covers 16 residues. V gave up 5 bases and J gave up 5 bases; unmatched junction bases: 12. The CDR3 region is CASSLPGLGRGDTQYF. CDR3 DNA: TGTGCCAGCAGTCTCCCGGGACTAGGGAGGGGAGATACGCAGTATTTT.

This clonotype came up a few times. V gene TRBV6-1 combines with J gene TRBJ1-5; D ambiguous. Per the germline V gene, CDR1 is MNHNS and CDR2 is SASEGT. The CDR3 has 15 amino acids. Trimming took off 4 bases at V and 0 bases at J, with 10 bases between the two ends. For the CDR3, the DNA is TGTGCCAGCAGTGCTTACAGACTTAGCAATCAGCCCCAGCATTTT. It specifies CASSAYRLSNQPQHF.

The chain links TRBV7-9 to TRBJ2-7; D possibly uses TRBD1 or TRBD2 (5 bases each). The germline V and J ends were trimmed by 5 bases and 3 bases, with 23 bases remaining between them. The CDR3 has 17 residues. Germline V gene data show CDR1 as SEHNR and CDR2 as FQNEAQ (reference sequence). The CDR3: CASSRIAVGDEIYEQYF. CDR3 sequence (DNA): TGTGCCAGCAGCCGGATAGCCGTCGGGGACGAGATCTACGAGCAGTACTTC.

This clonotype was found a few times. The CDR3: CASSLIPLSGANVLTF. CDR3 DNA sequence: TGTGCCAGCAGCTTAATCCCGCTCTCTGGGGCCAACGTCCTGACTTTC. This rearrangement joins TRBV7-3 to TRBJ2-6, with D unresolved. Germline V gene sequence: CDR1 SGHTA, CDR2 FQGTGA. The CDR3 length is 16 residues. The V end was cut by 1 base, the J end by 0 bases, with 7 bases between.

The V gene is TRBV28, the J gene TRBJ2-1; the match to TRBD2 covers 7 bases. With 9 bases clipped from V and 2 bases from J, the junction kept 7 bases outside the gene matches. This CDR3 has 14 amino acids. The germline V gene encodes CDR1 MDHEN and CDR2 SYDVKM. The CDR3 region has the DNA TGTGCCAGTCTGGCGGGAGAGACCTACAATGAGCAGTTCTTC. Translation gives CASLAGETYNEQFF.

This clonotype came up once. V is TRBV7-9 and J is TRBJ1-3, with 7 bases matching TRBD1. V was clipped by 4 bases and J by 2 bases; unmatched bases: 11. CDR1 and CDR2 from the germline V gene are SEHNR and FQNEAQ (reference sequence). This CDR3 region has 17 residues. In DNA, the CDR3 is TGTGCCAGCAGCTCTACCCTCACAGGGGATACTGGAAACACCATATATTTT. It translates to CASSSTLTGDTGNTIYF.

This clonotype was observed a handful of times. The J gene is TRBJ2-2, the V gene TRBV5-5; maybe TRBD2 (6 bases). Trimming shortened V by 6 bases and J by 0 bases, and 18 bases separated the two germline ends. The length of the CDR3 is 17 residues. Germline lookup yields CDR1 SGHKS and CDR2 YYEKEE (reference sequence). CDR3 loop: CASTSFIGRPNTGELFF. In DNA form, the CDR3 reads TGTGCCAGCACCAGCTTCATAGGGAGGCCGAACACCGGGGAGCTGTTTTTT.

The table lists this clonotype with a few counts. V usage is TRBV25-1 and J usage is TRBJ2-2, with TRBD1 matching 11 bases. The germline V gene has CDR1 MGHDK and CDR2 SYGVNS. V dropped 6 bases and J dropped 3; count of bases not matched to a gene: 12. The CDR3 extends over 18 amino acids. The CDR3 DNA reads TGTGCCAGCAGCCTCACCCTCCCGGGACAGGGGGACACCGGGGAGCTGTTTTTT. Encoded protein: CASSLTLPGQGDTGELFF.

This sequence joins TRBV10-3 and TRBJ2-1; TRBD1 aligns across 7 bases. Germline trimming cut 2 bases from V and 13 bases from J; bases unmatched to any gene: 5. Germline V gene sequence: CDR1 ENHRY, CDR2 SYGVKD. This CDR3 comprises 12 residues. The CDR3 bases are TGTGCCATCAGTGAGAAGGGGGACAGCCAGTTCTTC. Translated, it gives CAISEKGDSQFF.

The chain carries TRBV18 and TRBJ2-7; 15 nucleotides align to TRBD2. This CDR3 contains 17 residues. V was pared by 3 bases and J by 4 bases, with 7 bases of the junction left unmatched. CDR1 is KGHSH and CDR2 is LQKENI in the germline V gene. The CDR3 region is CASSPAGLAGGRYEQYF. Written as DNA, the CDR3 is TGTGCCAGCTCACCTGCGGGACTAGCGGGAGGACGGTACGAGCAGTACTTC.

This chain joins TRBV28 and TRBJ2-7, with D perhaps given as TRBD1 or TRBD2 (6 bases each). The CDR3 is made up of 17 amino acids. Germline V gives CDR1 MDHEN, CDR2 SYDVKM. Trimming cost V 7 bases and J 3 bases, with 25 bases left between them. CDR3 loop: CASTPLSRGRNYYEQYF. The CDR3 DNA follows: TGTGCCAGCACTCCATTATCTCGGGGGCGCAACTACTACGAGCAGTACTTC.

The chain has TRBV12-3 or TRBV12-4 and TRBJ1-3; possibly TRBD1 for D (5 bases). V lost 8 bases and J 4 bases, leaving 9 bases between the germline ends. CDR3 length: 12 amino acids. This chain's CDR3 is CASGRQGNTIYF. Written as DNA, the CDR3 is TGTGCCAGCGGTAGACAGGGAAACACCATATATTTT.

This sequence joins TRBV20-1 and TRBJ2-5; possible D gene TRBD2, 5 bases. Germline V gives CDR1 DFQATT, CDR2 SNEGSKA (reference sequence). There are 14 residues in the CDR3. V was clipped by 3 bases and J by 2 bases, with 13 bases between them. The CDR3: CSARDSVIQETQYF. The CDR3, as DNA: TGCAGTGCTAGGGACTCAGTAATTCAAGAGACCCAGTACTTC.

This clonotype showed up just a few times. The V call is TRBV11-2, the J call TRBJ2-5; D unresolved. This CDR3 has 15 amino acids. Germline V CDR1 and CDR2: SGHAT, FQNNGV. Trimming took off 5 bases at V and 0 bases at J, with 13 bases between the two ends. The CDR3 protein is CASSRDGAHQETQYF. In DNA, the CDR3 is TGTGCCAGCAGCCGAGACGGAGCCCACCAAGAGACCCAGTACTTC.

In this sample, this clonotype turned up a few times. This chain joins TRBV12-3 or TRBV12-4 and TRBJ2-5; 11 bases align to TRBD2. The end of the DNA aligns better with TRBJ2-7, so the J call may be wrong. CDR3 length: 15 amino acids. The CDR3 DNA follows: TGTGCCAGCAGACCAGGGACTAGCGGACACTACGAGCAGTACTTC. Its protein product is CASRPGTSGHYEQYF.